This T cell receptor (beta chain) originates from a study of blood T cell repertoires in COVID-19. Background on the study: Researchers got acute and convalescent COVID-19 samples from the United States, Italy and Spain.

There are 16 residues in the CDR3. The germline CDR1 and CDR2 sequences are MNHEY and SVGAGI. Trimming left V 0 bases short and J 8 bases short, with 19 bases between. Patients in Seattle were enrolled during active infection, then followed longitudinally. In the original analysis: It was from reference gene primer amplification that nucleated cell counts were estimated. Assay used: immunoSEQ multiplex PCR; TCRdb lists only in-frame clones, some missing. The V and J calls and clone size were taken over from that table, and D and trimming were inferred from the DNA. The sample holds roughly 99,000 clones, about 90% seen once.

The genes are TRBV6-5 and TRBJ1-2; D not certain. The sequence derives from a man between 45 and 60 years old with COVID-19, enrolled during active disease. Sequencing was done on a sample of peripheral blood. CDR3 DNA sequence: TGTGCCAGCAGTTACTCGGGTTCAATCGAGGAGGCGGGCTACACCTTC. It codes for CASSYSGSIEEAGYTF.